This T cell receptor beta chain was sequenced for a study of cytomegalovirus exposure and HLA in healthy donors. General observations from the study: It was found in a later analysis that first-cohort TCR clusters tended to co-occur in the 95 to 150 validation repertoires.

TCRdb's table, derived via immunoSEQ multiplex PCR, lists solely in-frame clones and lacks some. The profile covers 150,000 to 250,000 clones, with around 80% appearing a single time and over 10% taken by the ten largest. As concerns this clone: Its specificity is unknown.

The sequenced material came from PBMCs. This clonotype was obtained from a woman between 25 and 40 years old in good health and CMV-seropositive.

The chain's CDR3 is CASSEGRAVSYEQYF. The CDR3 DNA follows: TGTGCCAGCAGTGAAGGCAGGGCAGTCTCCTACGAGCAGTACTTC. The chain recombines TRBV2 with TRBJ2-7; TRBD1 might be the D (5 bases). V lost 1 base and J lost 0, with 10 bases in between. This CDR3 region has 15 residues. The V gene's germline CDR1 is SNHLY and CDR2 FYNNEI.